This passage covers 3 T cell receptor beta chains from one sample sequenced in a study of T cells in Graves' hyperthyroidism and ophthalmopathy. TCR beta CDR3 sequences were amplified from RNA transcripts. First-round RT-PCR with HTBI primers amplified the TCR CDR3 region. A single record per CDR3 protein comes from TCRdb applying MiXCR to the multiplex PCR reads. The sample records hundreds of thousands of distinct CDR3 sequences, roughly 14% being singletons. The sample taken for sequencing was blood. Receptor source: a woman between 40 and 55 years old with Graves' ophthalmopathy.

There are a few counts of this clonotype. A single base separates this from a much larger clone, so it may be a read error. The chain uses TRBV6-1 and TRBJ2-7, with D perhaps TRBD1 (6 bases). The CDR3 totals 13 residues. CDR1 is MNHNS and CDR2 is SASEGT in the germline V gene. V was cut by 6 bases and J by 3 bases, with 12 bases left in between. The CDR3 coding sequence is TGTGCCAGCAGGCCCCGGGACAACTACGAGCAGTACTTC. Translation: CASRPRDNYEQYF.

This clonotype was observed a few times. V is TRBV28 and J is TRBJ2-5; no reliable D call. Germline CDR1 is MDHEN and CDR2 is SYDVKM. The CDR3 contains 14 residues. Trimming cost V 7 bases and J 2 bases, with 14 bases left between them. The CDR3 spells CASNSQPSQETQYF. CDR3 nucleotide sequence: TGTGCCAGCAATTCGCAGCCTTCGCAAGAGACCCAGTACTTC.

This clonotype was seen a handful of times. The V gene is TRBV6-5, the J gene TRBJ1-1, with 7 bases matching TRBD1. Germline CDR1 is MNHEY and CDR2 is SVGAGI. Germline trimming cut 0 bases from V and 4 bases from J; bases unmatched to any gene: 2. The CDR3 is 14 amino acids. CDR3 coding DNA: TGTGCCAGCAGTTACTCCAGGGGGTCCACTGAAGCTTTCTTT. Its translation is CASSYSRGSTEAFF.